Detailed here is one T cell receptor beta chain. No antigen is known for it. The data are from a study of T-cell reconstitution after alpha-beta-depleted transplantation in children. It was with unique molecular identifiers that the TCRbeta library was prepared. MiXCR, run by TCRdb on the PCR reads, gives a single entry per CDR3 protein. This table holds about 78,000 distinct CDR3 sequences, 13% to 15% found once. This CDR3 contains 12 residues. Trimming removed 7 bases from V and 6 bases from J, with 11 bases in between. Notes on the study in general: Newly produced T cells mostly provided counts and TCRbeta diversity after one year, as hyperexpanded clones declined. After transplant, at about two months, alpha-beta T cells were reportedly derived from several hundred expanded graft clones. There were some patients whose high TCRbeta diversity at day 60 came from surviving recipient T cells and thymic progenitors.

The sequence was collected from a male patient between 2 and 9 years old who had a stem cell transplant for acute lymphoblastic leukemia, so the T cells may come from the graft donor. The chain employs TRBV12-3 or TRBV12-4 and TRBJ2-3; no firm D call. The sample in question was PBMCs, mostly from graft donor cells, obtained 180 days after TCRalphabeta/CD19-depleted stem cell transplant. CDR3 in DNA: TGTGCCAGCACTCGGGTTCTTGATACGCAGTATTTT. Amino acid sequence: CASTRVLDTQYF.